One and the same sample provided the 20 T cell receptor beta chains below, sequenced in a study of T cells in localized non-small cell lung cancer. The repertoire was sequenced with immunoSEQ multiplex PCR; TCRdb's copy has only in-frame clones and lacks some. The table shows thousands of clones, with about 26% occurring only once. The sequencing here drew on normal lung tissue next to the tumor, taken before any cancer treatment. These receptors originate from a woman aged 35-70 years with stage II squamous cell lung carcinoma.

This clone came up once. The chain is built from TRBV29-1 and TRBJ2-5, with 11 positions matching TRBD2. The CDR3 runs to 13 residues. Germline V gives CDR1 SQVTM, CDR2 ANQGSEA. V shed 5 bases, J shed 4 bases, and the junction held 3 bases outside the gene matches. The CDR3 DNA reads TGCAGCGTTACAGGACTAGCGGGAGAGACCCAGTACTTC. Residues: CSVTGLAGETQYF.

This clone has only a few counts. The V and J genes are TRBV9 and TRBJ2-7; no clear D. CDR3 length equals 14 residues. V gave up 6 bases and J gave up 2 bases, with 15 bases separating them. Per the germline V gene, CDR1 is SGDLS and CDR2 is YYNGEE. As DNA, the CDR3 is TGTGCCAGCAAGCCGGGCTTGGGAACCTACGAGCAGTACTTC. This codes for CASKPGLGTYEQYF.

This clone was observed once. The chain employs TRBV10-1 and TRBJ2-2, with TRBD1 as a possible D gene (5 bases). Germline loops: CDR1 WNHNN, CDR2 SYGVQD (reference sequence). The ends were cut back, 5 bases at V and 1 base at J, with 8 bases in the middle. This CDR3 region has 14 residues. The CDR3 protein is CASSLGQNTGELFF. CDR3 bases: TGCGCCAGCAGTCTCGGACAGAACACCGGGGAGCTGTTTTTT.

This clone showed up just a few times. J is TRBJ2-7 and V is TRBV6-8; TRBD2 matches 13 bases. The CDR3 loop spans 15 amino acids. Germline CDR1 and CDR2: MNHGY and SAAAGT. Trimming cost V 6 bases and J 5 bases; bases outside gene matches: 7. The CDR3 protein is CASSPPGLAGNEQYF. CDR3 coding DNA: TGTGCCAGCAGCCCACCGGGACTAGCGGGAAACGAGCAGTACTTC.

This clone was seen a handful of times. The gene calls are TRBV6-8 and TRBJ2-2, with D hard to call. V lost 3 bases, J lost 4 bases, and 12 bases lay in between. From germline, CDR1 is MNHGY and CDR2 SAAAGT. The CDR3 loop spans 15 amino acids. Here the CDR3 DNA reads TGTGCCAGCAGTTATTCGGTCCGGAGCACCGGGGAGCTGTTTTTT. Encoded protein: CASSYSVRSTGELFF.

V is TRBV2 and J is TRBJ1-5; D is ambiguous. The CDR3 consists of 13 residues. Germline V lookup: CDR1 SNHLY, CDR2 FYNNEI. V lost 6 bases and J lost 7, with 13 bases in between. CDR3 loop: CASSRVRGQPQHF. Here the CDR3 DNA reads TGTGCCAGCAGCCGAGTCCGAGGCCAGCCCCAGCATTTT. The full variable domain, its missing parts supplied by reference TRBV2 and TRBJ1-5, is EPEVTQTPSHQVTQMGQEVILRCVPISNHLYFYWYRQILGQKVEFLVSFYNNEISEKSEIFDDQFSVERPDGSNFTLKIRSTKLEDSAMYFCASSRVRGQPQHFGDGTRLSIL.

V and J are TRBV11-3 and TRBJ1-4; D possibly corresponds to TRBD1 (6 bases). From germline, CDR1 is SGHNT and CDR2 YENEEA. Trimming stripped 6 bases from V and 4 bases from J, with 15 bases between. The CDR3 has 15 amino acids. The CDR3 reads CASRQGSRINEKLFF. In DNA, the CDR3 is TGTGCCAGCAGGCAGGGGAGCAGGATTAATGAAAAACTGTTTTTT.

The chain recombines TRBV5-1 with TRBJ1-4; D remains ambiguous. The CDR3 contains 15 residues. Germline V gene data show CDR1 as SGHRS and CDR2 as YFSETQ. V gave up 0 bases and J gave up 6 bases, with 12 bases separating them. CDR3 amino acids: CASSLEGRWDEKLFF. The CDR3 coding sequence is TGCGCCAGCAGCTTGGAGGGCAGGTGGGATGAAAAACTGTTTTTT.

The genes are TRBV19 and TRBJ2-3, with 10 bases matching TRBD1. Per the germline V gene, CDR1 is LNHDA and CDR2 is SQIVND (reference sequence). J lost 0 bases, V lost 5 bases, and 14 bases had no gene match. The length of the CDR3 is 19 residues. CDR3 in DNA: TGTGCCAGTAGTCTCCGTCCCGGGACAGGGGTGAGAAGCACAGATACGCAGTATTTT. The encoded protein is CASSLRPGTGVRSTDTQYF. Combining the CDR3 with reference TRBV19 and TRBJ2-3 gives the whole variable domain DGGITQSPKYLFRKEGQNVTLSCEQNLNHDAMYWYRQDPGQGLRLIYYSQIVNDFQKGDIAEGYSVSREKKESFPLTVTSAQKNPTAFYLCASSLRPGTGVRSTDTQYFGPGTRLTVL.

J is TRBJ2-5 and V is TRBV14; 7 bases line up with TRBD2. This CDR3 spans 15 amino acids. The germline V gene has CDR1 SGHDN and CDR2 FVKESK. Trimming took 5 bases from V and 2 from J; bases not matched to a gene: 8. The CDR3 loop reads CASSYLRGGQETQYF. CDR3 nucleotide sequence: TGTGCCAGCAGCTATCTTCGCGGGGGACAAGAGACCCAGTACTTC.

V gene TRBV5-1 combines with J gene TRBJ1-4; D unclear. Trimming cost V 3 bases and J 5 bases, with 17 bases left between them. Germline V CDR1 and CDR2: SGHRS, YFSETQ. The CDR3 is 16 residues long. This CDR3 reads CASSSQPRGSNEKLFF. The CDR3 region has the DNA TGCGCCAGCAGCTCCCAGCCCCGAGGATCGAATGAAAAACTGTTTTTT.

Relative to its sample, this clone is medium-sized. This chain connects TRBV6-8 to TRBJ1-1, with D perhaps TRBD1 (5 bases). Trimming stripped 7 bases from V and 6 bases from J, with 18 bases between. The length of the CDR3 is 14 residues. Germline V gene sequence: CDR1 MNHGY, CDR2 SAAAGT. CDR3 DNA: TGTGCCAGCACCCCCTCGGGACCACTAGCTGAAGCTTTCTTT. Its translation: CASTPSGPLAEAFF.

Only a few counts were recorded for this clone. This chain joins TRBV11-3 and TRBJ2-3; D possibly corresponds to TRBD1 (5 bases). The ends were cut back, 5 bases at V and 0 bases at J, with 18 bases in the middle. The CDR3 has 17 residues. Looked up from germline, CDR1 is SGHNT and CDR2 is YENEEA. The DNA of the CDR3 is TGTGCCAGCAGCCGTCCATCAGGGCGAACTAGCACAGATACGCAGTATTTT. Its protein is CASSRPSGRTSTDTQYF.

The rearrangement joins TRBV30 to TRBJ1-2; no definite D call. This CDR3 region has 12 residues. CDR1 GTSNPN and CDR2 SVGIG come from the germline V gene (reference sequence). V was cut by 0 bases and J by 3 bases, with 5 bases left in between. The CDR3 loop reads CAWSVADYGYTF. CDR3 sequence (DNA): TGTGCCTGGAGTGTTGCGGACTATGGCTACACCTTC.

This clone was counted between two and nine times. V is TRBV6-8 and J is TRBJ2-3, with TRBD2 as a possible D gene (6 bases). V dropped 5 bases and J dropped 6 bases, with 15 bases sitting between them. This CDR3 region has 14 residues. Looked up from germline, CDR1 is MNHGY and CDR2 is SAAAGT. CDR3 in amino acids: CASSAGGSVDTQYF. CDR3 nucleotide sequence: TGTGCCAGCAGTGCCGGGGGATCCGTTGATACGCAGTATTTT.

This clone is classed as medium-sized (0.01 to 0.1%). The J gene is TRBJ2-1, the V gene TRBV12-2; the DNA was not used to check the table's D call, TRBD2. TRBV12-2 is assigned pseudogene status. The CDR3 loop spans 18 amino acids. In DNA, the CDR3 is TGTGCCGGGACCGGGGCCGGACTACTAGATGAGGGATACAATGAGCAGTTCTTC. Encoded protein: CAGTGAGLLDEGYNEQFF.

The chain uses TRBV11-3 and TRBJ2-1; no firm D call. CDR3 size: 15 residues. CDR1 and CDR2 from the germline V gene are SGHNT and YENEEA. V lost 2 bases to trimming and J lost 13 bases, with 21 bases between them. This CDR3 reads CASSLSSRSAADQFF. DNA of the CDR3: TGTGCCAGCAGCTTAAGTAGCCGTTCTGCGGCGGACCAGTTCTTC.

This sequence joins TRBV14 and TRBJ1-1; D is ambiguous. Looked up from germline, CDR1 is SGHDN and CDR2 is FVKESK. CDR3 length: 13 amino acids. The V end lost 4 bases, the J end lost 7 bases, and 13 bases lay between the germline ends. CDR3 coding DNA: TGTGCCAGCAGCCCCGGTTGGGGAGGTGAAGCTTTCTTT. It encodes CASSPGWGGEAFF.

V gene TRBV30 combines with J gene TRBJ2-3; the D gene is possibly TRBD2 (5 bases). Trimming took off 3 bases at V and 5 bases at J, with 12 bases between the two ends. The CDR3 spans 13 residues. CDR1 is GTSNPN, CDR2 SVGIG, per germline (reference sequence). The CDR3 sequence is CAWSQRERDTQYF. As DNA, the CDR3 is TGTGCCTGGAGCCAAAGGGAGAGAGATACGCAGTATTTT.

This clone was found a few times. The DNA ends 1 residue before the CDR3 does, and the rest of the CDR3 is filled in from the germline J gene. The rearrangement links TRBV10-3 to TRBJ2-1; unclear D gene. This CDR3 comprises 15 residues. Trimming stripped 0 bases from V and 1 base from J, with 7 bases between. Looked up from germline, CDR1 is ENHRY and CDR2 is SYGVKD. This CDR3 reads CAISESVGSYNEQFF. The DNA read from the CDR3 is TGTGCCATCAGTGAGTCGGTGGGGTCCTACAATGAGCAGTTC.